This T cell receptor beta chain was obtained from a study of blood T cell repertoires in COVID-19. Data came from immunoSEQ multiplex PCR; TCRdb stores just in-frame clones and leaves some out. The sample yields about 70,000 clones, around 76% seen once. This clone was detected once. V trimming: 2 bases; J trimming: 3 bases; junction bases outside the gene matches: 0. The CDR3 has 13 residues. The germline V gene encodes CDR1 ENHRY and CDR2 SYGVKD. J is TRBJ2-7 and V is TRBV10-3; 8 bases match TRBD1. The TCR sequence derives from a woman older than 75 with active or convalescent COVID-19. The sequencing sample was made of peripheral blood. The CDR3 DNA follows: TGTGCCATCAGTGAGGGACAGGGCTACGAGCAGTACTTC. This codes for CAISEGQGYEQYF.